This T cell receptor (beta chain) is from a study of CD8 T cells in ankylosing spondylitis. The CDR3 is 15 amino acids. After removal of 3 bases from V and 0 bases from J, the junction contained 4 bases not matched to a gene. CDR1 is SGDLS, CDR2 YYNGEE, per germline. This clonotype came up many times. Each CDR3 protein gets one entry after TCRdb re-called the 5' RACE reads with MiXCR. The sample comprises under 400,000 distinct CDR3 sequences, approximately 10% of which are singletons, and about 10% rests with the top ten. What was sequenced was blood, either unsorted or a sorted T cell fraction (not recorded which). V and J are TRBV9 and TRBJ1-1, with 8 positions matching TRBD1. This TCR was recovered from a female donor with ankylosing spondylitis or in good health (not recorded which). The CDR3 DNA follows: TGTGCCAGCAGCGCAAGGACAGGGATGAACACTGAAGCTTTCTTT. This sequence encodes CASSARTGMNTEAFF.